These 28 T cell receptor beta chains originate from one sample sequenced in a study of regulatory T cells in long-lasting Graves disease. Regarding time point: newly diagnosed GD, antithyroid drugs for less than 3 months. RNA from PBMCs was the source of the TCR library. iRepertoire HTBI primers and Arm-PCR of CDR3 regions built TCR beta libraries. TCRdb re-called the multiplex PCR reads with MiXCR, one entry per CDR3 protein. Found here are about 420,000 distinct CDR3 sequences, roughly 17% of them singletons; the top ten hold 20% to 25%. In addition, the sample was reused for a study of T cells in Graves' hyperthyroidism and ophthalmopathy.

Sequenced material: peripheral blood mononuclear cells (PBMCs), taken at new diagnosis, from a patient treated with antithyroid drugs. These receptors were collected from a woman aged 18-29 years with Graves disease.

The chain joins TRBV29-1 to TRBJ2-3, with D unresolved. This CDR3 is built from 12 residues. Germline V lookup: CDR1 SQVTM, CDR2 ANQGSEA. The CDR3 reads CSASPLEGTQYF. The DNA of the CDR3 is TGCAGTGCGAGTCCCCTGGAAGGTACGCAGTATTTT.

This clonotype was observed at least ten times. The chain carries TRBV30 and TRBJ2-7; 14 nucleotides match TRBD2. With 3 bases clipped from V and 6 bases from J, the junction kept 13 bases outside the gene matches. Germline V gives CDR1 GTSNPN, CDR2 SVGIG (reference sequence). There are 17 residues in the CDR3. CDR3 in amino acids: CAWRPLGLAGVEREQYF. CDR3 in DNA: TGTGCCTGGAGACCTTTGGGACTAGCGGGAGTGGAGCGCGAGCAGTACTTC.

V usage is TRBV15 and J usage is TRBJ2-3; 9 bases are a match to TRBD2. This CDR3 has 18 amino acids. Germline trimming cut 1 base from V and 0 bases from J; bases unmatched to any gene: 8. CDR1 LNHNV and CDR2 YYDKDF come from the germline V gene (reference sequence). The CDR3 DNA reads as TGTGCCACCAGCAGAGTAGTAGCGGGAGTGGTGAGCACAGATACGCAGTATTTT. Translating it yields CATSRVVAGVVSTDTQYF.

The chain employs TRBV20-1 and TRBJ2-7; 11 nucleotides line up with TRBD1. There are 14 residues in the CDR3. V shed 4 bases, J shed 4 bases, and the junction held 6 bases outside the gene matches. The germline V gene has CDR1 DFQATT and CDR2 SNEGSKA (reference sequence). CDR3 DNA: TGCAGTGCTACCACGGACAGGGGGCAGTACGAGCAGTACTTC. Encoded protein: CSATTDRGQYEQYF.

This clonotype was seen at least ten times. This chain connects TRBV20-1 to TRBJ1-4; 7 bases are shared with TRBD1. Trimming cost V 5 bases and J 10 bases; bases outside gene matches: 13. The CDR3 is 14 amino acids. Germline-derived CDR1 and CDR2 are DFQATT and SNEGSKA (reference sequence). CDR3 sequence reads: CSAFRQGALGKLFF. The CDR3 nucleotides read TGCAGTGCTTTCAGACAGGGAGCTCTCGGAAAACTGTTTTTT.

This clonotype was counted a few times. The chain carries TRBV7-9 and TRBJ2-7; 8 bases agree with TRBD2. Germline V gene lookup returns CDR1 SEHNR and CDR2 FQNEAQ (reference sequence). V was clipped by 1 base and J by 3 bases; unmatched bases: 5. The CDR3 covers 15 residues. DNA of the CDR3: TGTGCCAGCAGCTTAGGGCCTAGCGGGCTCTACGAGCAGTACTTC. Residues: CASSLGPSGLYEQYF.

Many counts were recorded for this clonotype. The CDR3 coding sequence is TGTGCCAGCAGTGATTCGGGCAGGGAGAAGCAGTTCTTC. This sequence encodes CASSDSGREKQFF. The rearrangement uses TRBV6-2 or TRBV6-3 and TRBJ2-1; D tentatively fits TRBD1 or TRBD2 (5 bases each). V gave up 5 bases and J gave up 11 bases, with 16 bases separating them. This CDR3 is 13 amino acids long. CDR1 is MNHEY and CDR2 is SVGEGT in the germline V gene.

This clonotype was seen many times. The chain uses TRBV28 and TRBJ2-1, with TRBD2 identical over 14 bases. V lost 7 bases and J lost 5; bases outside the gene matches: 7. Germline V CDR1 and CDR2: MDHEN, SYDVKM. The CDR3 has 16 amino acids. The CDR3 DNA follows: TGTGCCAGCACTTTCGAGGGACTAGCGGGGGACAATGAGCAGTTCTTC. Residues: CASTFEGLAGDNEQFF.

This clonotype has a count of ten or more. The chain uses TRBV28 and TRBJ1-1, with 10 bases matching TRBD1. Trimming took 5 bases from V and 6 from J; bases not matched to a gene: 9. This CDR3 region has 15 residues. Germline lookup yields CDR1 MDHEN and CDR2 SYDVKM. The CDR3 region has the DNA TGTGCCAGCAGTGTTCCGGGACAGGGGTTGGCTGAAGCTTTCTTT. Protein sequence: CASSVPGQGLAEAFF.

V is TRBV24-1 and J is TRBJ2-1; possibly TRBD2 for D (6 bases). V gave up 7 bases and J gave up 5 bases, with 20 bases separating them. Germline CDR1 reads KGHDR; CDR2 reads SFDVKD. This CDR3 has 16 amino acids. CDR3 loop: CATRSRLGIADNEQFF. CDR3 nucleotides: TGTGCCACCAGATCTCGACTGGGGATAGCGGACAATGAGCAGTTCTTC.

The J gene is TRBJ1-2, the V gene TRBV7-6, with D possibly TRBD1 on 5 matching bases. Trimming took 5 bases from V and 0 from J, leaving 16 bases between them. The CDR3 covers 16 residues. From germline, CDR1 is SGHVS and CDR2 FNYEAQ. CDR3 DNA sequence: TGTGCCAGCAGCGAGAAGACAGCGCCTACTAACTATGGCTACACCTTC. Translating gives CASSEKTAPTNYGYTF.

This clonotype has a handful of counts. The chain has TRBV24-1 and TRBJ2-3, with 11 positions matching TRBD2. V dropped 4 bases and J dropped 6; count of bases not matched to a gene: 8. This CDR3 has 16 amino acids. Germline lookup yields CDR1 KGHDR and CDR2 SFDVKD. CDR3 in DNA: TGTGCCACCAGTGAGGTTGGTAGCGGGAGGGAGGATACGCAGTATTTT. Protein: CATSEVGSGREDTQYF.

The rearrangement links TRBV7-9 to TRBJ2-7; TRBD2 is a possible D gene (6 bases). CDR3 length equals 15 residues. Per germline, CDR1 SEHNR and CDR2 FQNEAQ (reference sequence). V was clipped by 2 bases and J by 7 bases, with 18 bases between them. CDR3 protein: CASSLFGGNREEQYF. The CDR3 region has the DNA TGTGCCAGCAGCTTATTTGGCGGGAATCGGGAAGAGCAGTACTTC. Together with reference TRBV7-9 and TRBJ2-7, the CDR3 gives the full variable domain: DTGVSQNPRHKITKRGQNVTFRCDPISEHNRLYWYRQTLGQGPEFLTYFQNEAQLEKSRLLSDRFSAERPKGSFSTLEIQRTEQGDSAMYLCASSLFGGNREEQYFGPGTRLTVT.

Many counts were recorded for this clonotype. This chain connects TRBV10-3 to TRBJ2-3, with D perhaps given as TRBD1 or TRBD2 (5 bases each). The length of the CDR3 is 14 residues. CDR1 is ENHRY, CDR2 SYGVKD, per germline. V was clipped by 4 bases and J by 4 bases, with 12 bases between them. CDR3 nucleotides: TGTGCCATCAGTGTGGGGGTGAGCGCAGATACGCAGTATTTT. Translating it yields CAISVGVSADTQYF.

This clonotype was counted between two and nine times. A junction boundary mismatches the germline segment, possibly from a read error. V gene TRBV6-2 or TRBV6-3 combines with J gene TRBJ2-1; maybe TRBD2 (6 bases). This CDR3 has 13 amino acids. Germline CDR1 and CDR2: MNHEY and SVGEGT. CDR3 in amino acids: CASSYAGYNERFF. The CDR3 DNA is TGTGCCAGCAGTTACGCGGGGTACAATGAGCGGTTCTTC.

This clonotype was observed many times. CDR3 region: CASSQDLRLGLFNEQFF. The CDR3 DNA follows: TGTGCCAGCAGCCAAGATCTAAGACTGGGACTGTTCAATGAGCAGTTCTTC. The chain has TRBV14 and TRBJ2-1; TRBD2 is a possible D gene (6 bases). Germline lookup yields CDR1 SGHDN and CDR2 FVKESK. The CDR3 spans 17 residues. Between the trimmed V and J ends, which lost 0 bases and 6 bases, there was a span of 18 bases.

Concerning this clonotype itself: Germline is not matched at one junction end, which may reflect a read error. The chain couples TRBV29-1 to TRBJ1-3, with D perhaps matching TRBD1 (5 bases). The CDR3 length is 12 residues. Germline lookup yields CDR1 SQVTM and CDR2 ANQGSEA. CDR3 DNA sequence: TGCAGCGTTGACCTGGGGGGAAACACCACATATTTT. It yields the protein CSVDLGGNTTYF. Looking up the rest from reference TRBV29-1 and TRBJ1-3 gives the full variable domain: SAVISQKPSRDICQRGTSLTIQCQVDSQVTMMFWYRQQPGQSLTLIATANQGSEATYESGFVIDKFPISRPNLTFSTLTVSNMSPEDSSIYLCSVDLGGNTTYFGEGSWLTVV.

This clonotype showed up many times. This chain joins TRBV20-1 and TRBJ2-6; D possibly matches TRBD1 or TRBD2 (6 bases each). Germline V gene lookup returns CDR1 DFQATT and CDR2 SNEGSKA (reference sequence). Trimming took 3 bases from V and 0 from J, leaving 15 bases between them. The CDR3 has 17 amino acids. CDR3 DNA: TGCAGTGCTAGTGGAGGGGGTGAGCACTCTGGGGCCAACGTCCTGACTTTC. Translating gives CSASGGGEHSGANVLTF.

The sample holds many counts of this clonotype. The chain employs TRBV28 and TRBJ2-1, with D hard to call. Germline V gene sequence: CDR1 MDHEN, CDR2 SYDVKM. This CDR3 region has 17 residues. V gave up 2 bases and J gave up 0 bases, with 14 bases separating them. CDR3 DNA: TGTGCCAGCAGTTTAGGATTTCCGGTCAGCTCCTACAATGAGCAGTTCTTC. This encodes CASSLGFPVSSYNEQFF.

Note on this clonotype: A much larger clone lies a single base off, so this may be a read error. The chain recombines TRBV29-1 with TRBJ2-1, with 10 bases fitting TRBD2. Germline V lookup: CDR1 SQVTM, CDR2 ANQGSEA. This CDR3 region has 15 residues. V shed 2 bases and J 0 bases; nucleotides not matched to a gene: 1. CDR3 bases: TGCAGCGTTGAAAGCGGGAGGGGCTCCTACAATGAGCAGTTCTTC. Translated: CSVESGRGSYNEQFF.

The V gene is TRBV10-3, the J gene TRBJ2-2; D gene unclear. The CDR3 is 12 residues long. V dropped 3 bases and J dropped 6 bases, with 5 bases sitting between them. Germline V gene data show CDR1 as ENHRY and CDR2 as SYGVKD. The CDR3 loop is CAISDGPGELFF. As DNA, the CDR3 is TGTGCCATCAGTGATGGTCCCGGGGAGCTGTTTTTT.

The chain has TRBV5-8 and TRBJ2-3, with D possibly being TRBD2 (6 bases). CDR1 is SGHTS, CDR2 YDEGEE, per germline. The CDR3 is 15 residues long. The V end was cut by 4 bases, the J end by 3 bases, with 15 bases between. The CDR3 is CASSPAGSDTDTQYF. The CDR3 bases are TGTGCCAGCAGCCCTGCGGGAAGCGATACAGATACGCAGTATTTT.

V usage is TRBV6-1 and J usage is TRBJ2-2; D is undetermined. The CDR3 has 15 amino acids. V lost 7 bases and J 5 bases, leaving 17 bases between the germline ends. CDR1 and CDR2 (germline): MNHNS, SASEGT. The CDR3 is CASTRNFGQTGELFF. In DNA, the CDR3 is TGTGCCAGCACAAGAAACTTTGGGCAAACCGGGGAGCTGTTTTTT.

This clonotype came up many times. This rearrangement joins TRBV11-1 to TRBJ2-1; D is unresolved. CDR1 is SGHAT and CDR2 is FQDESV in the germline V gene (reference sequence). V dropped 0 bases and J dropped 9 bases, with 3 bases sitting between them. This CDR3 spans 11 amino acids. CDR3 in DNA: TGTGCCAGCAGCTTAGCGGTTGAGCAGTTCTTC. Translation gives CASSLAVEQFF.

This clonotype was picked up many times. This chain links TRBV7-2 with TRBJ1-5, with TRBD1 as a possible D gene (6 bases). CDR3 size: 15 residues. With 5 bases removed from V and 3 bases from J, the gap between germline ends came to 14 bases. Germline V CDR1 and CDR2: SGHTA, FQGNSA. The CDR3 DNA is TGTGCCAGCAGCCAGGGGTCGCGTGACAATCAGCCCCAGCATTTT. It encodes CASSQGSRDNQPQHF.

The rearrangement joins TRBV5-1 to TRBJ1-1; D ambiguous. CDR3 length: 12 amino acids. CDR1 and CDR2 from the germline V gene are SGHRS and YFSETQ. V lost 0 bases, J lost 8 bases, and 8 bases lay in between. DNA of the CDR3: TGCGCCAGCAGCTTGGTAGGTGGCGAAGCTTTCTTT. Protein product: CASSLVGGEAFF.

This clonotype was counted many times. The V and J genes are TRBV5-1 and TRBJ2-7, with TRBD2 identical over 12 bases. The J segment lost 2 bases and the V segment lost 4 bases, leaving 4 bases of the junction unmatched. The V gene's germline CDR1 is SGHRS and CDR2 YFSETQ. This CDR3 comprises 15 residues. The CDR3 loop is CASSPLAGGPYEQYF. The CDR3 bases are TGCGCCAGCAGCCCGCTAGCGGGAGGGCCCTACGAGCAGTACTTC.

This chain joins TRBV3-1 and TRBJ1-6, with no clear D. Germline V gene sequence: CDR1 LGHDT, CDR2 YNNKEL (reference sequence). V shed 1 base and J shed 10 bases, with 11 bases lying between them. The CDR3 runs to 14 residues. CDR3 sequence reads: CASSQVTGKSPLHF. CDR3 nucleotides: TGTGCCAGCAGCCAAGTTACCGGGAAATCACCCCTCCACTTT. Variable domain in full (rest from reference TRBV3-1 and TRBJ1-6): DTAVSQTPKYLVTQMGNDKSIKCEQNLGHDTMYWYKQDSKKFLKIMFSYNNKELIINETVPNRFSPKSPDKAHLNLHINSLELGDSAVYFCASSQVTGKSPLHFGNGTRLTVT.